This T cell receptor (beta chain) was observed in a study of OX40 agonist ivuxolimab in advanced cancers. In the study overall: Ivuxolimab, which targeted the costimulatory receptor OX40 (CD134), was an agonistic, fully human IgG2 monoclonal antibody. Among the approximately 50 dose-escalation patients, about 19 had hepatocellular carcinoma, roughly 15 melanoma, 9 renal cell carcinoma and 9 head and neck cancer. The monotherapy dose-escalation portion (N ≈ 57 patients) of the phase I ivuxolimab trial is reported in the paper. Partial responses were achieved by three dose-escalation patients, of whom one had hepatocellular carcinoma and two had cutaneous melanoma. The point of sequencing TCRbeta in the periphery was to test whether ivuxolimab changed TCR sequence diversity and drove clonal T-cell expansion. Intravenous ivuxolimab was administered to patients every 2 weeks at six dose levels: 0.01, 0.1, 0.3, 1.5, 3 and 10 mg/kg. In the dose-escalation cohort, 70% to 90% of patients were male, and the mean age was 60 years with a range of about 20 to 79. Prior anti-PD-1, anti-PD-L1 or anti-CTLA-4 therapy was permitted, and approximately 41% of dose-escalation patients had received checkpoint inhibitors.

The investigation overall reported the following: Antigen specificity was not determined for the clonally expanded peripheral T cells. In the 0.1-3.0 mg/kg groups, partial responders had among the lowest normalized peripheral clonal expansion, particularly in CD8+ T cells. At doses from 0.1 to 3.0 mg/kg, clonal expansion was seen in both CD4+ and CD8+ blood T cells between baseline and week 6. After ivuxolimab, CD8+ T cells had more expanded clones than CD4+ T cells on average. Low levels of normalized T-cell clonal expansion were also shown by some nonresponding patients.

From a lookup of the germline V gene, CDR1 and CDR2 are SGDLS and YYNGEE. Reading from cysteine to phenylalanine, the CDR3 counts 15 amino acids. Only the CDR3 part of the read is kept: 45 bases, read in frame from the first base. After removal of 4 bases from V and 9 bases from J, the junction retains 8 bases not matched to a gene. Worth noting for this clone: Its antigen is still unknown. The record has no base qualities; no much larger clone is one base away.

For sequencing of the TCRbeta CDR3 region, genomic DNA was extracted from the sorted cells. The immunoSEQ Assay was used for sequencing of TCRbeta CDR3 regions. What TCRdb holds here is the immuneACCESS table cut down to in-frame rearrangements. Part of the clones is not present; checked against another copy, under half of the missing clones reflect an unresolved V gene, and the others are unexplained. Here the sample has about 84,000 clones; 85% to 95% occur a single time. 0.43% of the sample lies in the top ten. The trial excluded patients who had a history of autoimmune disease or who were on systemic immunosuppression. Peripheral blood for TCR sequencing was collected from all dose cohorts at baseline, on cycle 4 day 1, and on cycle 7 day 1. Samples were obtained from an open-label, multicenter, first-in-human phase I dose-escalation trial of ivuxolimab. Adults with locally advanced or metastatic head and neck squamous cell, hepatocellular, melanoma or renal cell carcinoma were enrolled in the trial. Before TCR sequencing, CD4+ T cells and CD8+ T cells from peripheral blood were sorted into separate populations.

The chain uses TRBV9 and TRBJ2-3; the junction holds 13 bases that match TRBD2. This specimen was CD4+ or CD8+ T cells sorted from blood, taken in a trial of the OX40 agonist ivuxolimab. The TCR was taken from an adult with an advanced solid tumor such as melanoma, head and neck, liver or kidney cancer. The CDR3 is CASSLGTSGVDTQYF. The base sequence is TGTGCCAGCAGCCTCGGGACTAGCGGGGTTGACACGCAGTATTTT.